Listed below are T cell receptor beta chains from one sample, sequenced in a study of human T cells and chemical hapten exposure. TCRdb used MiXCR to reprocess the RACE reads, holding one entry per CDR3 protein. The sample yields tens of thousands of distinct CDR3 sequences, 6.5% to 8.5% seen once. The specimen was whole blood. Receptors originate from a human donor in good health. Some clones in this sample may be carry-over from other donors' samples. The CDR3 runs from the conserved cysteine through the conserved F or W. The D gene is left open where the match is weak. Some rows have no size entry. The others give once, few or many, or a class for an expanded clone.

>TRBD1|few|TRBV12-3/TRBV12-4|13|TRBJ2-1
TGTGCCAGCAGCCCCGGGACAGGGAACCCTGGGTTCTTC
CASSPGTGNPGFF
>.|few|TRBV5-1|12|TRBJ2-3
TGCGCCAGCAGCTGGGGGAGCGATACGCAGTATTTT
CASSWGSDTQYF
>.|many|TRBV6-4|15|TRBJ2-3
TGTGCCAGCAGTGACTCGATGGGCGGCACAGATACGCAGTATTTT
CASSDSMGGTDTQYF
>.|many|TRBV20-1|14|TRBJ2-1
TGCAGTGCTAGATATCTCGACAGTTACAATGAGCAGTTCTTC
CSARYLDSYNEQFF
>TRBD1|many|TRBV10-3|15|TRBJ1-1
TGTGCCATCAGTGACACGGGGACAGTTTCGTCTGAAGCTTTCTTT
CAISDTGTVSSEAFF
>.|many|TRBV10-2|16|TRBJ1-6
TGCGCCAGCAGTTGGGGCTTGACAGAGAGAAATTCACCCCTCCACTTT
CASSWGLTERNSPLHF
>.|many|TRBV12-3/TRBV12-4|11|TRBJ1-4
TGTGCCAGCAGTTTAGGTGAAAAACTGTTTTTT
CASSLGEKLFF
>.|many|TRBV5-5|18|TRBJ2-1
TGTGCCAGCAGCTTGGGGCCCCCCGGGACGGCATCCTACAATGAGCAGTTCTTC
CASSLGPPGTASYNEQFF
>.|few|TRBV19|14|TRBJ1-2
TGTGCCAGTAGTGTGCCGAGAAGTAACTATGGCTACACCTTC
CASSVPRSNYGYTF
>.|many|TRBV7-2|17|TRBJ2-3
TGTGCCAGCAGCTTAGAGGGGCTCCTACCGCCCAGGGATACGCAGTATTTT
CASSLEGLLPPRDTQYF
>.|many|TRBV12-3/TRBV12-4|15|TRBJ2-3
TGTGCCAGCAGTTTAGGGCCCCAAGGGAGAGATACGCAGTATTTT
CASSLGPQGRDTQYF
>.|medium-sized|TRBV12-3/TRBV12-4|14|TRBJ1-1
TGTGCCAGCAGTTTAACAACACCGAACACTGAAGCTTTCTTT
CASSLTTPNTEAFF
>.|many|TRBV7-8|12|TRBJ2-3
TGTGCCAGCTGGGAGGGCACAGATACGCAGTATTTT
CASWEGTDTQYF
>.|many|TRBV27|14|TRBJ1-2
TGTGCCAGCAGTTTAGGGGGTAGCAACTATGGCTACACCTTC
CASSLGGSNYGYTF
>.|many|TRBV10-3|14|TRBJ2-3
TGTGCCATCAGTGCTGTCAAGGTTTCTGATACGCAGTATTTT
CAISAVKVSDTQYF
>.|few|TRBV11-2|16|TRBJ2-1
TGTGCCAGCAGCTTAGTTGGGGGAGCCGGCTACAATGAGCAGTTCTTC
CASSLVGGAGYNEQFF
>.|many|TRBV24-1|16|TRBJ2-3
TGTGCCACCAGTGATTTTAAGGGATCCAGCACAGATACGCAGTATTTT
CATSDFKGSSTDTQYF
>.|many|TRBV28|13|TRBJ2-7
TGTGCCAGCAGTTTAGCGGGAACCTACGAGCAGTACTTC
CASSLAGTYEQYF
>.|.|TRBV4-3|16|TRBJ1-4
TGCGCCAGCAGCCAAGTATCCGGAATCGGATGTGAAAAACTGTTTTTT
CASSQVSGIGCEKLFF
>.|many|TRBV6-1|14|TRBJ2-3
TGTGCCAGCGAAATCGGGACTCCCACAGATACGCAGTATTTT
CASEIGTPTDTQYF
>TRBD1|.|TRBV12-3/TRBV12-4|13|TRBJ1-1
TGTGCCAGCATACAAACAGGGGGCACTGAAGCTTTCTTT
CASIQTGGTEAFF
>TRBD1|.|TRBV19|11|TRBJ1-2
TGTGCCGGGTGGACAGGGAATGGCTACACCTTC
CAGWTGNGYTF
>TRBD2|few|TRBV20-1|17|TRBJ2-1
TGCAGTGCCGTGACTAGCGGGTCTTCCTTAACCTACAATGAGCAGTTCTTC
CSAVTSGSSLTYNEQFF
>.|many|TRBV6-1|12|TRBJ2-7
TGTGCCAGCAAAGGGAACGTTTACGAGCAGTACTTC
CASKGNVYEQYF
>TRBD1|.|TRBV5-1|16|TRBJ1-3
TGCGCCAGCAGCTTGGTATACAGGGGTTCCGGAAACACCATATATTTT
CASSLVYRGSGNTIYF
>TRBD1|.|TRBV5-1|16|TRBJ1-5
TGCGCCAGCAGCTTGGACGGGACAGGGGGCAATCAGCCCCAGCATTTT
CASSLDGTGGNQPQHF
>TRBD1|.|TRBV19|16|TRBJ1-6
TGTGCCAGTAAGGACGGACAGGTCCTCTATAATTCACCCCTCCACTTT
CASKDGQVLYNSPLHF
>TRBD1|many|TRBV6-1|13|TRBJ1-1
TGTGCCAGCAGGACAGGGGGCTGGGACGGAGCTTTCTTT
CASRTGGWDGAFF
>.|many|TRBV20-1|14|TRBJ2-4
TGCAGTGCTAGAGATAATATAGCCAAAAACATTCAGTACTTC
CSARDNIAKNIQYF
>TRBD1|.|TRBV20-1|12|TRBJ1-2
TGCAGTGCTGGGGGACAGGGCTATGGCTACACCTTC
CSAGGQGYGYTF
>.|many|TRBV29-1|12|TRBJ1-5
TGCAGCGTGGGACATAGCAATCAGCCCCAGCATTTT
CSVGHSNQPQHF
>.|many|TRBV29-1|11|TRBJ1-3
TGCAGCGCTGACATTGGAAACACCATATATTTT
CSADIGNTIYF
>.|.|TRBV29-1|15|TRBJ1-1
TGCAGCGTGTTGACTTTAGAGGGAATGAACACTGAAGCTTTCTTT
CSVLTLEGMNTEAFF
>.|.|TRBV20-1|13|TRBJ1-1
TGCAGTGCTAGTTTAGGGAGTAACACTGAAGCTTTCTTT
CSASLGSNTEAFF
>.|many|TRBV3-1|13|TRBJ1-2
TGTGCCAGCAGCCCACAGGGCGACTATGGCTACACCTTC
CASSPQGDYGYTF
>.|few|TRBV2|12|TRBJ2-3
TGTGCCAGCAGTGCGGCTAGCGATACGCAGTATTTT
CASSAASDTQYF
>.|.|TRBV20-1|12|TRBJ1-4
TGCAGTGCTAGTGGACCGAGCGAAAAACTGTTTTTT
CSASGPSEKLFF
>TRBD2|few|TRBV28|14|TRBJ2-7
TGTGCCAGCGTAACTAGCGGGAGCTCCTACGAGCAGTACTTC
CASVTSGSSYEQYF
>TRBD1|many|TRBV27|15|TRBJ2-2
TGTGCCAGCAGCCTACAGGGGGCGAGCACCGGGGAGCTGTTTTTT
CASSLQGASTGELFF
>TRBD2|.|TRBV4-2|20|TRBJ2-6
TGTGCCAGCAGCCAAGATGGGCGGACTAGCGGGGGGGCTGGGGCCAACGTCCTGACTTTC
CASSQDGRTSGGAGANVLTF
>.|few|TRBV6-5|11|TRBJ1-2
TGTGCCAGCAGCGGGCTCCATGGCTACACCTTC
CASSGLHGYTF
>TRBD1|.|TRBV10-3|14|TRBJ1-2
TGTGCCACCGGGACAGACGATATAAACTATGGCTACACCTTC
CATGTDDINYGYTF
>TRBD1|many|TRBV11-1|15|TRBJ2-1
TGTGCCAGCAGCAAGGGACAGGGGGACTACAATGAGCAGTTCTTC
CASSKGQGDYNEQFF
>TRBD2|medium-sized|TRBV2|18|TRBJ2-2
TGTGCCAGCAGTGAAGCGGCCTGGACTAGCGGGAACACCGGGGAGCTGTTTTTT
CASSEAAWTSGNTGELFF
>TRBD1|few|TRBV12-3/TRBV12-4|13|TRBJ1-5
TGTGCCAGCACCAGGGGGCGTAATCAGCCCCAGCATTTT
CASTRGRNQPQHF